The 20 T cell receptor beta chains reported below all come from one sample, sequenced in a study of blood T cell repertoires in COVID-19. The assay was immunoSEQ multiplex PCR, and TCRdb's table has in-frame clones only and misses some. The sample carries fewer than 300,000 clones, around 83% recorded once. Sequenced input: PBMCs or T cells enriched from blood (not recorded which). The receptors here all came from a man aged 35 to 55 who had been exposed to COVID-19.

The CDR3: CASSATSSVQAFF. The CDR3 bases are TGTGCCAGCAGCGCAACTTCCTCGGTCCAAGCTTTCTTT. The chain joins TRBV27 to TRBJ1-1, with D unresolved. CDR3 size: 13 residues. Germline CDR1 and CDR2: MNHEY and SMNVEV (reference sequence). V was pared by 6 bases and J by 9 bases, with 17 bases between.

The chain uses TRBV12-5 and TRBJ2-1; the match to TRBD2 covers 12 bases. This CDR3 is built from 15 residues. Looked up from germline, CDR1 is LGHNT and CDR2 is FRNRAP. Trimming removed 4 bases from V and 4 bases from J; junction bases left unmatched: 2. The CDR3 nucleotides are TGTGCTAGTGGTTCCGGACTAGCGGGGTACAATGAGCAGTTCTTC. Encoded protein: CASGSGLAGYNEQFF.

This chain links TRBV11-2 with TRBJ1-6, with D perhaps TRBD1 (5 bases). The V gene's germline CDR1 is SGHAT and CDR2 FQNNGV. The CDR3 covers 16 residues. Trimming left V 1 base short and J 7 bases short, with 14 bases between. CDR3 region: CASSLARGRKNSPLHF. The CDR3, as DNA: TGTGCCAGCAGCTTAGCCCGGGGGAGAAAGAATTCACCCCTCCACTTT.

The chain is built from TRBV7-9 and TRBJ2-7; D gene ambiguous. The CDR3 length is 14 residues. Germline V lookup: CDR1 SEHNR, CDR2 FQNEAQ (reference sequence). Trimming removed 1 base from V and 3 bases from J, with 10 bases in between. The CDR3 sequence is CASSLVGSRYEQYF. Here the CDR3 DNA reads TGTGCCAGCAGCTTAGTTGGCAGTCGCTACGAGCAGTACTTC.

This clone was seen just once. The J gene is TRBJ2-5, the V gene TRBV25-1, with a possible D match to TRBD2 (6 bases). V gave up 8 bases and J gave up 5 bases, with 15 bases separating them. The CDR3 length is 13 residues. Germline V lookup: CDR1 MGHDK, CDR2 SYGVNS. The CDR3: CASGGAGRETQYF. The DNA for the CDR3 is TGTGCCAGCGGCGGGGCAGGGAGGGAGACCCAGTACTTC.

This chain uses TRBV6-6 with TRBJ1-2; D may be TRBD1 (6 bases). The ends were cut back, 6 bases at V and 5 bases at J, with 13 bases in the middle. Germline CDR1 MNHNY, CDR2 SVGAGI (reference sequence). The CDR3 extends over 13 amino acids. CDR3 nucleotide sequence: TGTGCCAGCAGGCTCGGACAGACTTATGGCTACACCTTC. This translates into CASRLGQTYGYTF.

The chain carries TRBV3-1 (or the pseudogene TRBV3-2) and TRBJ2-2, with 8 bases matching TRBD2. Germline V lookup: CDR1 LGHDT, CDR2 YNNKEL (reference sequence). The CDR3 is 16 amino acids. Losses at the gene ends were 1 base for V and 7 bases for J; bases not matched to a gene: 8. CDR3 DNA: TGTGCCAGCAGCCAAGGGAGCGGGAGTATTAGCGGGGAGCTGTTTTTT. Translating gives CASSQGSGSISGELFF.

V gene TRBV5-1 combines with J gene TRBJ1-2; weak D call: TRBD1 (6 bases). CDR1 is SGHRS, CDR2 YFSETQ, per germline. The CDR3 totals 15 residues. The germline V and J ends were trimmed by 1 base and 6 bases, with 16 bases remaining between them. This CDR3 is CASSLHTGYADGYTF. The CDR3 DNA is TGCGCCAGCAGCTTGCATACAGGGTATGCTGATGGCTACACCTTC.

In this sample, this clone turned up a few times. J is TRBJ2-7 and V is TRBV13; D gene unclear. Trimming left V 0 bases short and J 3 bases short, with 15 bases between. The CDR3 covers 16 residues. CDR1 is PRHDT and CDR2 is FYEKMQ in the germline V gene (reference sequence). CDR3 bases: TGTGCCAGCAGCTTAGGTGCGGCGTTGGAAGGCTACGAGCAGTACTTC. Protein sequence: CASSLGAALEGYEQYF.

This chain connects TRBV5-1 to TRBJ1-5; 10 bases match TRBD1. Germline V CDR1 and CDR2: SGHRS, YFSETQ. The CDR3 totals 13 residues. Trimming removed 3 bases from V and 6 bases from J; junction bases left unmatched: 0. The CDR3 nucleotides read TGCGCCAGCAGCTGGGACAGGGGTCAGCCCCAGCATTTT. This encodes CASSWDRGQPQHF. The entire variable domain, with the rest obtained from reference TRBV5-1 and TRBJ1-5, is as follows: KAGVTQTPRYLIKTRGQQVTLSCSPISGHRSVSWYQQTPGQGLQFLFEYFSETQRNKGNFPGRFSGRQFSNSRSEMNVSTLELGDSALYLCASSWDRGQPQHFGDGTRLSIL.

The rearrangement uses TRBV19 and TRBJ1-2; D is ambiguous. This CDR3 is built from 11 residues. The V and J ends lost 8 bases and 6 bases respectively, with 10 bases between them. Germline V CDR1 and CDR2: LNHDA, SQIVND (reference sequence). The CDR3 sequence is CASRVIDGYTF. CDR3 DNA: TGTGCCAGTCGGGTCATTGATGGCTACACCTTC.

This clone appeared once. The CDR3 nucleotides are TGTGCCAGTAGTATCCGGGACAGAGGCTCTGGGGCCAACGTCCTGACTTTC. It yields the protein CASSIRDRGSGANVLTF. The chain links TRBV19 to TRBJ2-6; TRBD1 matches 7 bases. The CDR3 consists of 17 residues. Germline V gene data show CDR1 as LNHDA and CDR2 as SQIVND (reference sequence). The V segment lost 3 bases and the J segment 0 bases; nucleotides outside the gene matches: 5.

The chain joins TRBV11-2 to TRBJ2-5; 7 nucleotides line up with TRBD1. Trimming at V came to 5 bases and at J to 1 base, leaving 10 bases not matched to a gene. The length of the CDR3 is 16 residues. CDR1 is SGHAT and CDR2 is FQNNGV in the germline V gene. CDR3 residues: CASSLILSGGQETQYF. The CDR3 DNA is TGTGCCAGCAGCCTTATCCTTTCAGGGGGCCAAGAGACCCAGTACTTC.

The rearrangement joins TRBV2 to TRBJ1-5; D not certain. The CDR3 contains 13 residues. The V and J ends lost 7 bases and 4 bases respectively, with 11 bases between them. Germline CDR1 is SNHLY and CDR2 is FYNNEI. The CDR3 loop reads CASMGSPNQPQHF. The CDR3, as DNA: TGTGCCAGCATGGGCAGCCCTAATCAGCCCCAGCATTTT.

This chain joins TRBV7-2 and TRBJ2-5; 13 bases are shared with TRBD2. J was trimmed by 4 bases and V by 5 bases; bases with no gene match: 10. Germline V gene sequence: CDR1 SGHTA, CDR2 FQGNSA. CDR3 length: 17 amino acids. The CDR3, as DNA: TGTGCCAGCAGCATCCTCCCGGGACTAGCGGGATCAGAGACCCAGTACTTC. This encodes CASSILPGLAGSETQYF.

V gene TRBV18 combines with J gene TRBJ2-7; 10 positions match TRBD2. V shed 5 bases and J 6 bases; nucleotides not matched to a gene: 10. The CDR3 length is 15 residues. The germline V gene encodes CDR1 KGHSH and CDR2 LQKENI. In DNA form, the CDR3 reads TGTGCCAGCTCATTACTAGCGGGATGGGAATCCGAGCAGTACTTC. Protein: CASSLLAGWESEQYF.

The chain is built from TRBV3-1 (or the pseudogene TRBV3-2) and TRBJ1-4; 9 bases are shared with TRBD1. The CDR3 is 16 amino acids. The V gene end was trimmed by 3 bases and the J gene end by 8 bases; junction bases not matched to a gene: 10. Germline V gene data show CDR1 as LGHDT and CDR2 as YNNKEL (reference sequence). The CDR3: CASSQSWTGAEEKLFF. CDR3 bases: TGTGCCAGCAGCCAGTCCTGGACAGGGGCGGAAGAAAAACTGTTTTTT.

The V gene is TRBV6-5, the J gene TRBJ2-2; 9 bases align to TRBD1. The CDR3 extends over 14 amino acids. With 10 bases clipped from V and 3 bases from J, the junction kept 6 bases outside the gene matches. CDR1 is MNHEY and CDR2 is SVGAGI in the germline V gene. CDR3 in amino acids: CATRDRAYTGELFF. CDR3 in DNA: TGTGCCACCCGGGACAGGGCTTACACCGGGGAGCTGTTTTTT.

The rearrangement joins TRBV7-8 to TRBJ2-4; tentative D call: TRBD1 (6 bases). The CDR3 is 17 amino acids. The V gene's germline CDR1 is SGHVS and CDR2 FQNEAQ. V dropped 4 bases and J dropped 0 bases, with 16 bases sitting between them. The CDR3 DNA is TGTGCCAGCAGCTCAAGTTGGACAGAACTAGCCAAAAACATTCAGTACTTC. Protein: CASSSSWTELAKNIQYF. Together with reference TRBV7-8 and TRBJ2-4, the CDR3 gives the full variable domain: GAGVSQSPRYKVAKRGQDVALRCDPISGHVSLFWYQQALGQGPEFLTYFQNEAQLDKSGLPSDRFFAERPEGSVSTLKIQRTQQEDSAVYLCASSSSWTELAKNIQYFGAGTRLSVL.

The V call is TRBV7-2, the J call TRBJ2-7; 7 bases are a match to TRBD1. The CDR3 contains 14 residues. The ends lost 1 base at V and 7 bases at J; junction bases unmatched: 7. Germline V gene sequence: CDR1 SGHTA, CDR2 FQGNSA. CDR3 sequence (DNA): TGTGCCAGCAGCTTAGAAAGGGGGCGCGGGGAGCAGTACTTC. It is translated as CASSLERGRGEQYF.